This is a list of T cell receptor beta chains from one sample in a study of CD8+ T cells in alopecia areata. Measured with immunoSEQ multiplex PCR; TCRdb has only the in-frame clones, and not every one. The table has some 150,000 clones, less than 75% seen once. Sequencing was performed on CD8+ T cells sorted from blood, taken at week 0. Every receptor here comes from a human donor with alopecia areata. The CDR3 runs from the conserved cysteine through the conserved F or W. A D gene is named only where the DNA matches it firmly. Clone size is given for some rows only: seen once, a few or many times, or a class if the clone is expanded.

DNA: TGTGCCTGGGCGGGGGCGTCCGAGGAGACCCAGTACTTC; CDR3: CAWAGASEETQYF; J: TRBJ2-5; D: .; size: .; V: TRBV30
DNA: TGTGCCACCCGACAGGGGTCGGGGAATCAGCCCCAGCATTTT; CDR3: CATRQGSGNQPQHF; J: TRBJ1-5; D: TRBD1; size: .; V: TRBV6-5
DNA: TGTGCCAGCAGTGAAGTATTCAATGAGCAGTTCTTC; CDR3: CASSEVFNEQFF; J: TRBJ2-1; D: .; size: .; V: TRBV13
DNA: TGTGCCAGCAGCGTAGCCCCGCACAATGGCTACACCTTC; CDR3: CASSVAPHNGYTF; J: TRBJ1-2; D: .; size: .; V: TRBV9
DNA: TGTGCCAGCAGCCCTGACAGGGGGATCTACGAGCAGTACTTC; CDR3: CASSPDRGIYEQYF; J: TRBJ2-7; D: TRBD1; size: .; V: TRBV27
DNA: TGCAGCGTGACAGGGGATGGAAACACCATATATTTT; CDR3: CSVTGDGNTIYF; J: TRBJ1-3; D: TRBD1; size: .; V: TRBV29-1
DNA: TGTGCCAGCAGACCCGGGACAGGGGACGAAAAACTGTTTTTT; CDR3: CASRPGTGDEKLFF; J: TRBJ1-4; D: TRBD1; size: .; V: TRBV9
DNA: TGTGCCAGTAGTGCCCGGTTTGGACAGAGTTACGAGCAGTACTTC; CDR3: CASSARFGQSYEQYF; J: TRBJ2-7; D: .; size: .; V: TRBV19
DNA: TGCGCCAGCAGCTTTGGGGGGGCGGATCAGCCCCAGCATTTT; CDR3: CASSFGGADQPQHF; J: TRBJ1-5; D: .; size: .; V: TRBV5-1
DNA: TGCAGCGTCGTGGGGGTCCCGCAGTATTTT; CDR3: CSVVGVPQYF; J: TRBJ2-3; D: .; size: .; V: TRBV29-1
DNA: TGTGCCAGCTCCAGACAGGGTCAGGACACTGAAGCTTTCTTT; CDR3: CASSRQGQDTEAFF; J: TRBJ1-1; D: TRBD1; size: .; V: TRBV18
DNA: TGTGCCAGCAGCGGGAGAGGGAACACCGGGGAGCTGTTTTTT; CDR3: CASSGRGNTGELFF; J: TRBJ2-2; D: .; size: .; V: TRBV9
DNA: TGTGCCAGCAGTTTTGTTAATGCTATACAAGAGACCCAGTACTTC; CDR3: CASSFVNAIQETQYF; J: TRBJ2-5; D: .; size: .; V: TRBV27
DNA: TGCAGCGTCAATGATGACAGGGACTATGGCTACACCTTC; CDR3: CSVNDDRDYGYTF; J: TRBJ1-2; D: TRBD1; size: .; V: TRBV29-1
DNA: TGTGCCAGCAGGGGGGGACAGGGAATCCACTTT; CDR3: CASRGGQGIHF; J: TRBJ1-6; D: TRBD1; size: .; V: TRBV6-5
DNA: TGTGCCAGCAGTTACTCGGGCAGGGAGAATCAGCCCCAGCATTTT; CDR3: CASSYSGRENQPQHF; J: TRBJ1-5; D: .; size: .; V: TRBV6-5
DNA: TGTGCCAGCAACGCCGGGAAGGGGAATCAGCCCCAGCATTTT; CDR3: CASNAGKGNQPQHF; J: TRBJ1-5; D: .; size: .; V: TRBV13
DNA: TGTGCCAGCAGCGTAGCTCTAGGTACTGGAAACACCATATATTTT; CDR3: CASSVALGTGNTIYF; J: TRBJ1-3; D: .; size: .; V: TRBV9
DNA: TGTGCCAGCAGCGTAAGCGGGGGACCCTACGAGCAGTACTTC; CDR3: CASSVSGGPYEQYF; J: TRBJ2-7; D: TRBD2; size: .; V: TRBV9
DNA: TGTGCCAGCAGCCAAATGACAGACGGGTATAGCAATCAGCCCCAGCATTTT; CDR3: CASSQMTDGYSNQPQHF; J: TRBJ1-5; D: .; size: few; V: TRBV5-6
DNA: TGCAGTGCTAGTAGGGGCACTGAAGCTTTCTTT; CDR3: CSASRGTEAFF; J: TRBJ1-1; D: .; size: .; V: TRBV20-1
DNA: TGTGCCAGCTGGAACAGGGGCGAGCAGTACTTC; CDR3: CASWNRGEQYF; J: TRBJ2-7; D: TRBD1; size: few; V: TRBV5-6
DNA: TGTGCCAGCAGCCAAAGCGGGGCCTTCAGCGAGCAGTACTTC; CDR3: CASSQSGAFSEQYF; J: TRBJ2-7; D: TRBD2; size: few; V: TRBV5-4
DNA: TGCGCCAGCAGGGATGGGATCAGCTACGAGCAGTACTTC; CDR3: CASRDGISYEQYF; J: TRBJ2-7; D: .; size: .; V: TRBV5-1
DNA: TGTGCCAGCAGCTTGGCTCTCGGGGCCGTTTTTGTGCAGTTCTTC; CDR3: CASSLALGAVFVQFF; J: TRBJ2-1; D: .; size: .; V: TRBV5-6
DNA: TGTGCCAGCAGGGGGGGGCAGTCTCCCTCCTACGAGCAGTACTTC; CDR3: CASRGGQSPSYEQYF; J: TRBJ2-7; D: .; size: few; V: TRBV25-1
DNA: TGCAGCGTTCCTGCCGGGGGCTATGGCTACACCTTC; CDR3: CSVPAGGYGYTF; J: TRBJ1-2; D: .; size: .; V: TRBV29-1
DNA: TGTGCCAGCAGCCAAGATCGGCTCCAGCAGTACTTC; CDR3: CASSQDRLQQYF; J: TRBJ2-7; D: .; size: .; V: TRBV14
DNA: TGTGCCAGCTCACCTTCGATCAGGACTAGCGGGGGGACGACCTACGAGCAGTACTTC; CDR3: CASSPSIRTSGGTTYEQYF; J: TRBJ2-7; D: TRBD2; size: .; V: TRBV18
DNA: TGCGCCAGCAGCCAAGACAGTTCGGGAAACACCATATATTTT; CDR3: CASSQDSSGNTIYF; J: TRBJ1-3; D: .; size: few; V: TRBV4-1
DNA: TGCGCCAGCAGCGATACCTACGAGCAGTACTTC; CDR3: CASSDTYEQYF; J: TRBJ2-7; D: .; size: .; V: TRBV5-1
DNA: TGCAGCGCCGGGGGGGACAGCGGCTGGGAGCAGTACTTC; CDR3: CSAGGDSGWEQYF; J: TRBJ2-7; D: .; size: few; V: TRBV29-1
DNA: TGCAGCGTTGCTCTGGAGACTCTTAACTATGGCTACACCTTC; CDR3: CSVALETLNYGYTF; J: TRBJ1-2; D: .; size: .; V: TRBV29-1
DNA: TGTGCCAGCAGTGAAGCCAGGACAGGGGGCAATCAGCCCCAGCATTTT; CDR3: CASSEARTGGNQPQHF; J: TRBJ1-5; D: TRBD1; size: .; V: TRBV2
DNA: TGTGCCAGTAGTCGTCAGGAGGATGAAAAACTGTTTTTT; CDR3: CASSRQEDEKLFF; J: TRBJ1-4; D: .; size: .; V: TRBV19
DNA: TGTGCCAGCAGCAAAACGGGACACCTGAATGAAAAACTGTTTTTT; CDR3: CASSKTGHLNEKLFF; J: TRBJ1-4; D: .; size: .; V: TRBV6-1
DNA: TGTGCCTGGAGTGGGAGCGGGCAGGAAAAACTGTTTTTT; CDR3: CAWSGSGQEKLFF; J: TRBJ1-4; D: .; size: .; V: TRBV30
DNA: TGTGCCAGCAGAGGACTCAACGAGCAGTACTTC; CDR3: CASRGLNEQYF; J: TRBJ2-7; D: .; size: .; V: TRBV6-5
DNA: TGCAGCGCAGAGGGGGCAGGAATCACTGAAGCTTTCTTT; CDR3: CSAEGAGITEAFF; J: TRBJ1-1; D: TRBD1; size: few; V: TRBV29-1
DNA: TGTGCCAGCAGCGTAGGTCGGGGGCCGCAGTTCTTC; CDR3: CASSVGRGPQFF; J: TRBJ2-1; D: .; size: .; V: TRBV9
DNA: TGTGCCAGCAGCCCAAGCGGGGGATCCTACGAGCAGTACTTC; CDR3: CASSPSGGSYEQYF; J: TRBJ2-7; D: TRBD2; size: .; V: TRBV5-6